The present TCR beta chain was sequenced within a study of CD8 T cells in Susac syndrome. This CDR3 contains 12 residues. The V and J ends lost 0 bases and 0 bases respectively, with 3 bases between them. Germline V gene sequence: CDR1 DFQATT, CDR2 SNEGSKA (reference sequence). About 0.5 to 1 ug RNA was reverse transcribed with random hexamers. TCRdb processed the immunoSEQ multiplex PCR reads anew with MiXCR; each CDR3 protein has one entry. The data hold some 400,000 distinct CDR3 sequences, with 85% to 90% observed a single time. TCR beta from blood CD8+ and CD4+ T cells was sequenced. The V gene is TRBV20-1, the J gene TRBJ2-7; D is unresolved. This TCR came from a human donor with multiple sclerosis. Sequenced material: CD8+ T cells from PBMCs. The CDR3 is CSAREDSYEQYF. For the CDR3, the DNA is TGCAGTGCTAGAGAGGACTCCTACGAGCAGTACTTC.